Below are 13 T cell receptor beta chains sequenced from a single sample in a study of T cells in Graves' hyperthyroidism and ophthalmopathy. TCR beta CDR3 sequences were amplified from RNA transcripts. The HTBI set primed first-round TCR CDR3 RT-PCR. MiXCR, applied by TCRdb to the multiplex PCR reads, yields one record per CDR3 protein. The table shows roughly 700,000 distinct CDR3 sequences, with approximately 15% occurring only once. The sample comprised blood. These receptors were collected from a woman under 30 with Graves' hyperthyroidism.

This clonotype was seen many times. The chain recombines TRBV5-1 with TRBJ1-1, with D perhaps TRBD1 (6 bases). Trimming took 3 bases from V and 0 from J, leaving 9 bases between them. CDR3 length equals 14 residues. In germline, CDR1 is SGHRS, CDR2 YFSETQ. CDR3 DNA: TGCGCCAGCAGCTACGGACAGTTGAACACTGAAGCTTTCTTT. Translation gives CASSYGQLNTEAFF. Based on the CDR3 plus reference TRBV5-1 and TRBJ1-1, the full variable domain is KAGVTQTPRYLIKTRGQQVTLSCSPISGHRSVSWYQQTPGQGLQFLFEYFSETQRNKGNFPGRFSGRQFSNSRSEMNVSTLELGDSALYLCASSYGQLNTEAFFGQGTRLTVV.

This clonotype was observed at least ten times. The chain links TRBV7-2 to TRBJ2-7; 7 bases match TRBD1. CDR1 and CDR2 from the germline V gene are SGHTA and FQGNSA. V was pared by 4 bases and J by 0 bases, with 3 bases of the junction left unmatched. CDR3 size: 14 residues. CDR3 region: CASSYRDSSYEQYF. In nucleotides, the CDR3 is TGTGCCAGCAGCTACAGGGACAGCTCCTACGAGCAGTACTTC.

This clonotype was recorded many times. This chain links TRBV10-3 with TRBJ1-1; 7 bases are a match to TRBD1. This CDR3 has 14 amino acids. V lost 10 bases, J lost 2 bases, and 10 bases stayed unmatched. Germline V gene lookup returns CDR1 ENHRY and CDR2 SYGVKD. DNA for the CDR3: TGTGCCACAAAAGACAGGGCGTTCAACACTGAAGCTTTCTTT. Residues: CATKDRAFNTEAFF.

This clonotype was counted many times. This chain uses TRBV5-1 with TRBJ2-7; 12 bases are a match to TRBD1. Germline trimming cut 1 base from V and 2 bases from J; bases unmatched to any gene: 10. The germline CDR1 and CDR2 sequences are SGHRS and YFSETQ. CDR3 length: 18 amino acids. DNA for the CDR3: TGCGCCAGCAGCTTGTTCGGCAGAGGGACAGGGGGCACCTACGAGCAGTACTTC. This translates into CASSLFGRGTGGTYEQYF.

This clonotype showed up many times. This chain joins TRBV7-9 and TRBJ2-7, with D possibly being TRBD1 (6 bases). The CDR3 runs to 15 residues. The V end lost 3 bases, the J end lost 4 bases, and 16 bases lay between the germline ends. CDR1 is SEHNR, CDR2 FQNEAQ, per germline (reference sequence). Here the CDR3 reads CASSLDPGHPYEQYF. As DNA, the CDR3 is TGTGCCAGCAGCTTGGATCCGGGACACCCGTACGAGCAGTACTTC. Looking up the rest from reference TRBV7-9 and TRBJ2-7 gives the full variable domain: DTGVSQNPRHKITKRGQNVTFRCDPISEHNRLYWYRQTLGQGPEFLTYFQNEAQLEKSRLLSDRFSAERPKGSFSTLEIQRTEQGDSAMYLCASSLDPGHPYEQYFGPGTRLTVT.

This clonotype was detected many times. This chain joins TRBV6-2 or TRBV6-3 and TRBJ1-1, with D unclear. Germline V gene sequence: CDR1 MNHEY, CDR2 SVGEGT. CDR3 size: 13 residues. Trimming took off 5 bases at V and 5 bases at J, with 12 bases between the two ends. The CDR3 spells CASSRDERTEAFF. The CDR3 region has the DNA TGTGCCAGCAGTCGGGATGAGAGGACTGAAGCTTTCTTT.

This rearrangement joins TRBV5-1 to TRBJ2-1; 9 positions agree with TRBD1. Losses at the gene ends were 2 bases for V and 6 bases for J; bases not matched to a gene: 6. From germline, CDR1 is SGHRS and CDR2 YFSETQ. The CDR3 consists of 15 residues. In nucleotides, the CDR3 is TGCGCCAGCAGCTTTTACAGGGGGCTTATCAATGAGCAGTTCTTC. Amino acids: CASSFYRGLINEQFF.

There are many counts of this clonotype. The V gene is TRBV7-9, the J gene TRBJ2-5, with 10 bases matching TRBD2. This CDR3 is 16 amino acids long. Germline lookup yields CDR1 SEHNR and CDR2 FQNEAQ (reference sequence). J was trimmed by 4 bases and V by 0 bases; bases with no gene match: 5. The CDR3 sequence: CASSLAASGSGETQYF. CDR3 sequence (DNA): TGTGCCAGCAGCTTAGCGGCTAGCGGGAGCGGAGAGACCCAGTACTTC.

The J gene is TRBJ2-6, the V gene TRBV4-3; D not certain. The CDR3 is 17 residues long. V dropped 1 base and J dropped 0 bases, with 10 bases sitting between them. Germline loops: CDR1 LGHNA, CDR2 YSLEER. Written as DNA, the CDR3 is TGCGCCAGCAGCCAAGGACCCAGAGACTCTGGGGCCAACGTCCTGACTTTC. It codes for CASSQGPRDSGANVLTF.

This clonotype was found many times. The V call is TRBV11-2, the J call TRBJ2-2; 7 bases line up with TRBD2. V lost 5 bases and J lost 4; bases outside the gene matches: 7. The CDR3 runs 15 residues. Looked up from germline, CDR1 is SGHAT and CDR2 is FQNNGV. The CDR3 DNA is TGTGCCAGCAGCGCTCGGCGGGGGATCACCGGGGAGCTGTTTTTT. Its translation is CASSARRGITGELFF.

This sequence joins TRBV20-1 and TRBJ2-5; a possible D gene is TRBD1 (5 bases). Looked up from germline, CDR1 is DFQATT and CDR2 is SNEGSKA (reference sequence). V lost 3 bases, J lost 4 bases, and 18 bases lay in between. The length of the CDR3 is 15 residues. The CDR3 protein is CSASNPPQGGETQYF. In DNA, the CDR3 is TGCAGTGCTAGTAACCCACCTCAGGGCGGAGAGACCCAGTACTTC.

This rearrangement joins TRBV7-3 to TRBJ2-3; TRBD2 agrees at 7 bases. The CDR3 has 12 residues. Unmatched junction bases numbered 1, after V lost 8 bases and J lost 2 bases. CDR1 is SGHTA and CDR2 is FQGTGA in the germline V gene. The CDR3 bases are TGTGCCAGCGCGGGAGTCACAGATACGCAGTATTTT. Its translation: CASAGVTDTQYF.

CDR3 DNA sequence: TGTGCCAGCAGCACCCGGGACAGCAACACCGGGGAGCTGTTTTTT. This encodes CASSTRDSNTGELFF. The V call is TRBV13, the J call TRBJ2-2, with 7 positions matching TRBD1. The CDR3 has 15 residues. Germline lookup yields CDR1 PRHDT and CDR2 FYEKMQ (reference sequence). Losses at the gene ends were 5 bases for V and 2 bases for J; bases not matched to a gene: 5.